This TCR beta chain appears in the sequencing data of a study of chemoradiotherapy in HPV16-positive cancers (dated 2022 in TCRdb). Notes on the research overall: Candidate HPV-specific T-cell clones and common TCR motifs were defined by functional T-cell assays performed on cells from a couple of HPV16-positive patients. The candidate HPV-specific TCRs and motifs were subsequently tracked in TCR repertoires obtained from 65 to 95 patients with HPV-related cancers. The study asked whether T-cell immunity to the HPV oncoproteins E6 and E7 changes during chemoradiotherapy and whether this immunity affects survival. Paper-wide results and their limitations: Expansion of candidate HPV-specific clones and E7-related TCR motifs was observed in the tumor microenvironment during treatment, whereas no such expansion was observed for non-HPV-specific T cells. Among HPV16-positive patients, expansion of HPV-responsive T cells during chemoradiotherapy was associated with better recurrence-free survival. The survival association was reported for HPV16-positive patients, and the functional definition of HPV-specific T cells was derived from only a couple of HPV16-positive patients.

The germline V gene supplies CDR1 SGHAT and CDR2 FQNNGV. Counted from cysteine to phenylalanine, this CDR3 has 13 amino acids. Of the read, only the CDR3 DNA is kept; its 39 bases are in frame from base 1. The germline ends are 10 bases apart after V is trimmed by 3 bases and J by 7 bases. Library construction relied on the immunoSEQ multiplex PCR assay. Imported from immuneACCESS, the table was reduced by TCRdb to in-frame sequences with V and J called. These copies leave out some clones; in studies compared against another copy, an unresolved V gene accounts for under half, and the cause of the remainder is not known. In all, the sample holds about 15,000 clones, and 55% to 75% of those were seen once. The ten largest clonotypes hold 7% to 9% of the sample. Details on this clone: Its antigen is unknown. No much larger clone exists at a distance of one base, and base qualities are not known.

Repertoires were sampled repeatedly over the course of chemoradiotherapy, so clonal expansion could be followed in the tumor microenvironment. The receptor's source is a human donor with HPV-associated anogenital cancer. The chain couples TRBV11-2 to TRBJ2-1; the D segment is perhaps TRBD1 or TRBD2, each sharing 5 matched bases. Here the sequenced sample was tumor tissue, taken from a patient who underwent chemoradiotherapy. The bases are TGTGCCAGCAGCTTCGAGGGGCTGAATGAGCAGTTCTTC. Its protein reads: CASSFEGLNEQFF.